A selection of T cell receptor beta chains follows, all from one sample in a study of shared clonotypes between healthy human individuals. Clones were read by immunoSEQ multiplex PCR, and TCRdb kept only the in-frame ones, dropping some. The sample yields 800,000 to 1,200,000 clones, around 78% seen once. Sequencing used memory CD4+ T cells from PBMCs. The receptor set was obtained from a young man in good health. Some clones in this sample may be carry-over from other donors' samples. Both conserved end residues are part of each CDR3. Fields, in order: V gene, clone size, D gene, J gene, CDR3 DNA, CDR3 protein. A D gene is named only where the DNA matches it firmly. Not every row has a clone size; where given, it reads once, few, many or a size class.

TRBV15	few	-	TRBJ1-4	TGTGCCACCAGCAGATCCCCCAAAAGCGGGGAAAAACTGTTTTTT	CATSRSPKSGEKLFF
TRBV7-9	-	-	TRBJ1-2	TGTGCCAGCAGCTTCTCCTATGGGGGCTACACCTTC	CASSFSYGGYTF
TRBV19	-	-	TRBJ2-2	TGTGCCAGTAGAACCAAACACAGGGCCGGGGAGCTGTTTTTT	CASRTKHRAGELFF
TRBV5-6	-	-	TRBJ2-2	TGTGCCAGCAGCACTCGAATGGAGCTAAACACCGGGGAGCTGTTTTTT	CASSTRMELNTGELFF
TRBV5-1	-	-	TRBJ1-4	TGCGCCAGCAGCTGGGGAGGGAGCAATGAAAAACTGTTTTTT	CASSWGGSNEKLFF
TRBV7-8	few	TRBD2	TRBJ2-3	TGTGCCAGCAGCGCTGGGGGACTAGCGGGGCCAAGAAGATCCACAGATACGCAGTATTTT	CASSAGGLAGPRRSTDTQYF
TRBV10-3	-	-	TRBJ1-3	TGTGCCGCAGGCGGCTCTGGAAACACCATATATTTT	CAAGGSGNTIYF
TRBV18	few	-	TRBJ2-5	TGTGCCAGCTCACCACGGGGTCAGACCCAGTACTTC	CASSPRGQTQYF
TRBV6-6	-	TRBD1	TRBJ2-1	TGTGCCAGCAGGACCATCCGGGACAGTAACAATGAGCAGTTCTTC	CASRTIRDSNNEQFF
TRBV6-5	-	-	TRBJ2-7	TGTGCCAGCAGTTTCGTAACGGAAATTGCCTACGAGCAGTACTTC	CASSFVTEIAYEQYF
TRBV11-3	many	-	TRBJ2-7	TGTGCCAGCAGCTCCCTACGCGTCCAGGAGGAGTTGGACGAGCAGTACTTC	CASSSLRVQEELDEQYF
TRBV19	-	TRBD2	TRBJ2-7	TGTGCCAGTAGTATTTGGAGGACTAGCGGCTCCTACGAGCAGTACTTC	CASSIWRTSGSYEQYF
TRBV7-9	-	TRBD2	TRBJ2-1	TGTGCCAGCAGCCTTCTAGCGGGTCAGGAGGAGCAGTTCTTC	CASSLLAGQEEQFF
TRBV11-2	-	TRBD2	TRBJ2-1	TGTGCCAGCAGCTCCACCGTGGGCGGGAGTGGGAAGTTCTTC	CASSSTVGGSGKFF
TRBV28	-	-	TRBJ1-3	TGTGCCAGCAGTTTACTCAGGGAAACGGGAAACACCATATATTTT	CASSLLRETGNTIYF
TRBV11-3	-	TRBD1	TRBJ2-5	TGTGCCAGCAGCTTACACAGGGGGGAGACCCAGTACTTC	CASSLHRGETQYF
TRBV18	once	-	TRBJ2-5	TGTGCCAGCTCCCCCGGACTAACCGAGACCCAGTACTTC	CASSPGLTETQYF
TRBV11-2	-	TRBD2	TRBJ2-7	TGTGCCAGCAGCCCTCTAGTGCGCGGGAGGGCCTACGAGCAGTACTTC	CASSPLVRGRAYEQYF
TRBV10-3	-	-	TRBJ1-5	TGTGCCATCAGTGATGGAAGCAATCAGCCCCAGCATTTT	CAISDGSNQPQHF
TRBV5-4	-	TRBD1	TRBJ1-4	TGTGCCAGCAGCCTCCGGACAGGGGGTGCTGAAAAACTGTTTTTT	CASSLRTGGAEKLFF